A selection of T cell receptor beta chains follows, all from one sample in a study of blood T cell repertoires in COVID-19. Here immunoSEQ multiplex PCR was the method, and the copy in TCRdb shows in-frame clones only, minus some. The sample contains roughly 150,000 clones, more than 65% of which appear only once. Sequenced material: peripheral blood. The receptors stem from an older woman with COVID-19, enrolled during active disease. Both conserved end residues are part of each CDR3. Fields, in order: D gene, clone size, J gene, V gene, CDR3 protein, CDR3 DNA. D genes are given only for firm matches. Size values are once, few and many counts, or a class for expanded clones, and some rows have none.

D: TRBD1; size: NA; J: TRBJ2-3; V: TRBV9; CDR3: CASSVDFCSGQGASDTQYF; DNA: TGTGCCAGCAGCGTAGATTTTTGTTCGGGACAGGGAGCTTCAGATACGCAGTATTTT
D: NA; size: NA; J: TRBJ1-3; V: TRBV28; CDR3: CASSLGLQRYRNTIYF; DNA: TGTGCCAGCAGTTTGGGGCTTCAGAGGTACCGAAACACCATATATTTT
D: NA; size: NA; J: TRBJ1-1; V: TRBV27; CDR3: CASSLSPRAEAFF; DNA: TGTGCCAGCAGTTTATCACCCCGGGCTGAAGCTTTCTTT
D: TRBD2; size: NA; J: TRBJ2-7; V: TRBV6-5; CDR3: CASRGRADYEQYF; DNA: TGTGCCAGCCGCGGGAGGGCCGATTACGAGCAGTACTTC
D: NA; size: NA; J: TRBJ1-4; V: TRBV5-8; CDR3: CASSPESATNEKLFF; DNA: TGTGCCAGCAGCCCCGAGAGTGCAACTAATGAAAAACTGTTTTTT
D: NA; size: NA; J: TRBJ1-5; V: TRBV6-2/TRBV6-3; CDR3: CASSPSKTAYQPQHF; DNA: TGTGCCAGCAGCCCCTCTAAGACAGCCTATCAGCCCCAGCATTTT
D: NA; size: NA; J: TRBJ2-1; V: TRBV11-3; CDR3: CASSLGLAATNEQFF; DNA: TGTGCCAGCAGCTTAGGGCTAGCTGCCACCAATGAGCAGTTCTTC
D: TRBD2; size: NA; J: TRBJ2-2; V: TRBV11-2; CDR3: CASSPGLAVPGELFF; DNA: TGTGCCAGCAGCCCGGGACTAGCAGTCCCCGGGGAGCTGTTTTTT
D: NA; size: NA; J: TRBJ1-5; V: TRBV7-9; CDR3: CASSPDVHGGAQHF; DNA: TGTGCCAGCAGCCCGGACGTACACGGCGGGGCCCAGCATTTT
D: TRBD2; size: NA; J: TRBJ2-1; V: TRBV11-2; CDR3: CASSFLAGTNEQFF; DNA: TGTGCCAGCAGCTTCCTAGCGGGGACCAATGAGCAGTTCTTC
D: NA; size: NA; J: TRBJ1-4; V: TRBV6-6; CDR3: CASRRGEQGREKLFF; DNA: TGTGCCAGCAGGAGGGGAGAACAGGGCAGGGAAAAACTGTTTTTT
D: TRBD1; size: NA; J: TRBJ2-1; V: TRBV24-1; CDR3: CATSDFRTGDYNEQFF; DNA: TGTGCCACCAGTGATTTTCGGACAGGGGACTACAATGAGCAGTTCTTC
D: NA; size: NA; J: TRBJ1-2; V: TRBV12-5; CDR3: CASGLITFFRLGYTYYGYTF; DNA: TGTGCTAGTGGTTTGATAACTTTCTTCAGACTTGGCTACACATACTATGGCTACACCTTC
D: TRBD2; size: NA; J: TRBJ2-1; V: TRBV27; CDR3: CASSFQTSGRFSYNEQFF; DNA: TGTGCCAGCAGTTTTCAGACTAGCGGGAGGTTCTCCTACAATGAGCAGTTCTTC
D: TRBD2; size: NA; J: TRBJ2-3; V: TRBV9; CDR3: CASSVTLAGGLTDTQYF; DNA: TGTGCCAGCAGCGTTACACTAGCGGGGGGGCTCACAGATACGCAGTATTTT
D: NA; size: NA; J: TRBJ2-7; V: TRBV3-1/TRBV3-2; CDR3: CASSPGLVYEQYF; DNA: TGTGCCAGCAGCCCGGGACTTGTCTACGAGCAGTACTTC
D: TRBD2; size: NA; J: TRBJ2-2; V: TRBV9; CDR3: CASSERTAGKGLYTGELFF; DNA: TGTGCCAGCAGCGAACGAACAGCGGGAAAGGGTCTTTACACCGGGGAGCTGTTTTTT
D: NA; size: NA; J: TRBJ2-3; V: TRBV5-1; CDR3: CASSLLLQVDTDTQYF; DNA: TGCGCCAGCAGCTTGTTACTCCAGGTAGATACAGATACGCAGTATTTT
D: TRBD2; size: NA; J: TRBJ2-1; V: TRBV20-1; CDR3: CSASKASGGLNNEQFF; DNA: TGCAGTGCTAGTAAGGCTAGCGGGGGCCTAAACAATGAGCAGTTCTTC
D: TRBD1; size: NA; J: TRBJ2-3; V: TRBV19; CDR3: CASSTTGTGEIKDTQYF; DNA: TGTGCCAGTAGTACCACCGGGACAGGGGAAATCAAAGATACGCAGTATTTT
D: NA; size: NA; J: TRBJ1-5; V: TRBV28; CDR3: CASSLIQGMGNQPQHF; DNA: TGTGCCAGCAGTCTGATTCAGGGTATGGGCAATCAGCCCCAGCATTTT
D: NA; size: once; J: TRBJ1-1; V: TRBV2; CDR3: CASTPLMNTEAFF; DNA: TGTGCCAGCACCCCTTTAATGAACACTGAAGCTTTCTTT
D: NA; size: NA; J: TRBJ1-4; V: TRBV11-2; CDR3: CASGPLRGSEKLFF; DNA: TGTGCCAGCGGCCCTCTGCGGGGGAGTGAAAAACTGTTTTTT
D: NA; size: NA; J: TRBJ2-1; V: TRBV9; CDR3: CASSVGFAGGRTYNEQFF; DNA: TGTGCCAGCAGCGTAGGCTTTGCGGGCGGGCGTACCTACAATGAGCAGTTCTTC
D: NA; size: NA; J: TRBJ1-6; V: TRBV11-2; CDR3: CASSFNSYNSPLHF; DNA: TGTGCCAGCAGCTTCAACTCCTATAATTCACCCCTCCACTTT
D: TRBD1; size: NA; J: TRBJ2-1; V: TRBV19; CDR3: CASSPQGEGNEQFF; DNA: TGTGCCAGTAGTCCACAGGGGGAAGGGAATGAGCAGTTCTTC
D: NA; size: NA; J: TRBJ1-2; V: TRBV6-4; CDR3: CASSEAPGSGYTF; DNA: TGTGCCAGCAGTGAGGCCCCAGGGTCCGGCTACACCTTC
D: NA; size: once; J: TRBJ1-4; V: TRBV19; CDR3: CASSIPRERNEKLFF; DNA: TGTGCCAGTAGTATCCCCCGGGAGAGGAATGAAAAACTGTTTTTT
D: TRBD1; size: NA; J: TRBJ2-2; V: TRBV5-4; CDR3: CASSLKTGGAGELFF; DNA: TGTGCCAGCAGCTTGAAGACAGGGGGGGCCGGGGAGCTGTTTTTT
D: NA; size: NA; J: TRBJ2-5; V: TRBV28; CDR3: CASSLGQVKETQYF; DNA: TGTGCCAGCAGTTTAGGGCAGGTTAAAGAGACCCAGTACTTC
D: TRBD2; size: NA; J: TRBJ2-5; V: TRBV28; CDR3: CASSTGGGTQYF; DNA: TGTGCCAGCAGTACCGGGGGGGGGACCCAGTACTTC
D: TRBD2; size: NA; J: TRBJ2-1; V: TRBV29-1; CDR3: CSVPRGTSNSEQFF; DNA: TGCAGCGTCCCGAGAGGGACTAGTAATAGTGAGCAGTTCTTC
D: NA; size: NA; J: TRBJ2-5; V: TRBV10-1; CDR3: CATTGTQYF; DNA: TGCGCCACCACGGGGACCCAGTACTTC